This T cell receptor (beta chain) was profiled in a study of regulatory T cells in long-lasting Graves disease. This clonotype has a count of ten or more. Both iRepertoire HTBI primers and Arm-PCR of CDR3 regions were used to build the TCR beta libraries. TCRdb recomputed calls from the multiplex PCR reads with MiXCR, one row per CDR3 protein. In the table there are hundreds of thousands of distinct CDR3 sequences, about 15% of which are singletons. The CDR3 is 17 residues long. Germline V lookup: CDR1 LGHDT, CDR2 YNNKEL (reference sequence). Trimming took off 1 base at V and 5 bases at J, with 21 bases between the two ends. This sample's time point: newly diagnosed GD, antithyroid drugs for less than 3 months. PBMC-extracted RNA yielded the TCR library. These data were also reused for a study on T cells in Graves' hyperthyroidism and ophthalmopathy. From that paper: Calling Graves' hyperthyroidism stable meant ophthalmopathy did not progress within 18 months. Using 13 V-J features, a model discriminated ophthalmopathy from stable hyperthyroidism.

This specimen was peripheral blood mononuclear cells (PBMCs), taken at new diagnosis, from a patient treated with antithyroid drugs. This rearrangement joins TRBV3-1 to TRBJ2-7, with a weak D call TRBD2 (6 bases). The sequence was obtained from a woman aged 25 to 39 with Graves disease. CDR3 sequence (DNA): TGTGCCAGCAGCCAAGCTCCCCCGGGAGCGTATAACAACGAGCAGTACTTC. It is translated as CASSQAPPGAYNNEQYF.